These 30 T cell receptor beta chains share one sample of origin, sequenced in a study of tumor and adjacent non-tumor tissue in lung cancer. RNA was extracted from bulk tissue without any cell sorting. Three rounds of nested PCR, following a modified ARM-PCR protocol, produced the TCRbeta library. MiXCR, run by TCRdb on the multiplex PCR reads, gives a single entry per CDR3 protein. The sample yields around 71,000 distinct CDR3 sequences, roughly 72% seen once. Sequencing used lung tumor tissue. Receptor source: a woman in her thirties or forties with non-small cell lung cancer.

The chain joins TRBV28 to TRBJ1-6; D gene ambiguous. V lost 11 bases, J lost 3 bases, and 14 bases lay in between. CDR3 size: 14 residues. CDR1 and CDR2 from the germline V gene are MDHEN and SYDVKM. The chain's CDR3 is CADTLGLYNSPLHF. Written as DNA, the CDR3 is TGTGCCGACACCCTGGGTCTCTATAATTCACCCCTCCACTTT.

Notes on this clonotype: This may stem from a read error, because a much larger clone lies one nucleotide away. The chain uses TRBV15 and TRBJ2-4; TRBD1 agrees at 10 bases. The CDR3 contains 16 residues. Germline V gene sequence: CDR1 LNHNV, CDR2 YYDKDF (reference sequence). The CDR3 is CAISRDLGQGMDIQYF. As DNA, the CDR3 is TGTGCCATCAGCAGAGATTTGGGACAGGGGATGGACATTCAGTACTTC.

This clonotype was seen a few times. This may be a read error: a much more frequent sequence differs by one nucleotide. The rearrangement uses TRBV12-3 or TRBV12-4 and TRBJ1-1; D gene uncertain. There are 13 residues in the CDR3. For the CDR3, the DNA is TGTACCAGCAGTGAGCTGTTGAACACTGAAGCTTTCTTT. It encodes CTSSELLNTEAFF.

This clonotype was seen ten or more times. The chain links TRBV6-5 to TRBJ2-1; 10 bases align to TRBD2. CDR3 length: 14 residues. From germline, CDR1 is MNHEY and CDR2 SVGAGI. The J segment lost 9 bases and the V segment lost 6 bases, leaving 8 bases of the junction unmatched. For the CDR3, the DNA is TGTGCCAGCAGACCTAGCGGGAGCGGAGGTGAGCAGTTCTTC. Translating it yields CASRPSGSGGEQFF.

Points on this clonotype: The junction does not match germline at one end; this may be a read error. This chain connects TRBV10-2 to TRBJ2-1, with TRBD2 identical over 9 bases. Germline V gene lookup returns CDR1 WSHSY and CDR2 SAAADI. This CDR3 contains 17 residues. CDR3 sequence: CASSGSRTSATYNEQSF. Here the CDR3 DNA reads TGCGCCAGCAGTGGGTCAAGGACTAGCGCGACCTACAATGAGCAGTCCTTC.

This clonotype was counted only a few times. At one boundary the junction diverges from the germline segment, which might be a read error. This chain joins TRBV29-1 and TRBJ1-4; D is ambiguous. CDR3 length: 13 amino acids. Germline CDR1 and CDR2: SQVTM and ANQGSEA. The CDR3 DNA reads as TGCAACGTTTGGGAAGTAACTAATGAAAAACTGTTTTTT. Amino acid sequence: CNVWEVTNEKLFF.

Details on this clonotype: The final CDR3 position lacks the conserved phenylalanine or tryptophan, pointing to a likely read error. The rearrangement joins TRBV11-2 to TRBJ2-1; maybe TRBD1 (5 bases). From germline, CDR1 is SGHAT and CDR2 FQNNGV. The CDR3 is made up of 13 amino acids. CDR3 amino acids: CASTLAGWNEQFI. The CDR3 nucleotides read TGTGCCAGCACCTTAGCAGGGTGGAATGAGCAGTTCATC.

In regard to this clonotype: Mismatch with germline at one junction end may stem from a read error. The CDR3 DNA reads TGTGCCACCAGTGATCGGGACAGGCCCGGGGGCTGCAACTTC. Translated, it gives CATSDRDRPGGCNF. This chain links TRBV24-1 with TRBJ1-2; 8 positions agree with TRBD1. The CDR3 runs 14 residues. Germline V CDR1 and CDR2: KGHDR, SFDVKD.

This CDR3 reads CANNFGTGYAYEQYF. CDR3 DNA sequence: TGTGCCAACAACTTCGGGACAGGTTATGCCTACGAGCAGTACTTC. This chain joins TRBV5-4 and TRBJ2-7, with 8 bases fitting TRBD1. J gave up 2 bases and V 9 bases, and 13 bases lay outside the gene matches. The germline gives CDR1 SGHNT, CDR2 YYREEE (reference sequence). The CDR3 spans 15 residues.

Concerning this clonotype itself: The limits of the CDR3 on the DNA are not certain, so only TCRdb's listed CDR3 is given. CDR3 sequence reads: CASSFGTGTDTRYF. This chain uses TRBV7-9 with TRBJ2-3; the table calls TRBD1, which could not be checked here. The germline CDR1 and CDR2 sequences are SEHNR and FQNEAQ (reference sequence). The CDR3 numbers 14 amino acids, ends counted.

On this clonotype: This likely comes from a read error, as the CDR3 has no conserved phenylalanine or tryptophan at its end. The V gene is TRBV6-5, the J gene TRBJ1-1; D gene unclear. From germline, CDR1 is MNHEY and CDR2 SVGAGI. The CDR3 consists of 13 residues. This chain's CDR3 is CASRPLSRPEAFI. The CDR3 DNA sequence: TGTGCTAGCAGACCCCTTAGCAGGCCTGAAGCTTTCATT.

This clonotype has more than one count but fewer than ten. This may come from a read error, since a much larger clone is one base off. The chain has TRBV6-2 or TRBV6-3 and TRBJ2-1, with D uncertain. The CDR3 contains 14 residues. Trimming left V 7 bases short and J 9 bases short, with 19 bases between. CDR1 is MNHEY and CDR2 is SVGEGT in the germline V gene. The CDR3 DNA reads as TGTGCCAGCAATCCGACCAGTCCCGGACGTGAGCAGTTCTTC. Encoded protein: CASNPTSPGREQFF.

Comment on this clonotype: A read error may be the cause here, since a much bigger clone is one base away. The chain couples TRBV20-1 to TRBJ2-2; D is undetermined. V was shortened by 5 bases and J by 7 bases, with 17 bases between the two germline ends. CDR1 and CDR2 from the germline V gene are DFQATT and SNEGSKA (reference sequence). The CDR3 is 14 residues long. The CDR3: CSAAPLGDNGELFF. The CDR3 DNA is TGCAGTGCTGCCCCCCTCGGTGACAACGGGGAGCTGTTTTTT.

A remark on this clonotype: One base away lies a much larger clone, so this may be a sequencing read error. The chain uses TRBV25-1 and TRBJ2-7; TRBD2 matches 14 bases. Germline V gene sequence: CDR1 MGHDK, CDR2 SYGVNS. The CDR3 extends over 16 amino acids. In nucleotides, the CDR3 is TGTGCCAGCAGTGAATATACGGGACTAGCGGGAGCTTATCAGAACTTC. Residues: CASSEYTGLAGAYQNF.

Concerning this clonotype itself: This CDR3 fails to terminate in the conserved phenylalanine or tryptophan, so it likely reflects a read error. This chain connects TRBV11-3 to TRBJ2-3, with 11 bases matching TRBD1. This CDR3 is 16 amino acids long. In germline, CDR1 is SGHNT, CDR2 YENEEA. This CDR3 is CASKLRTGGTADTQYS. The CDR3 nucleotides are TGTGCCAGCAAACTAAGGACAGGGGGCACGGCAGACACGCAGTATTCT.

Note on this clonotype: At one boundary the junction diverges from the germline segment, which might be a read error. The chain is built from TRBV28 and TRBJ1-6, with 7 bases identical to TRBD1. Germline V gene sequence: CDR1 MDHEN, CDR2 SYDVKM. The CDR3 spans 13 residues. The CDR3, as DNA: TGTGTCAGCAGTTTTGCCGGACAGGCCTCACTCCATTTT. The encoded protein is CVSSFAGQASLHF.

This clonotype has a handful of counts. As DNA, the CDR3 is TGTGCCAGCTCACCCGGGACTAGCGGCTCCTACGAGCAGTACTTC. This encodes CASSPGTSGSYEQYF. This chain connects TRBV18 to TRBJ2-7, with 11 bases identical to TRBD2. The CDR3 runs to 15 residues. V dropped 3 bases and J dropped 0; count of bases not matched to a gene: 1. Looked up from germline, CDR1 is KGHSH and CDR2 is LQKENI.

The J gene is TRBJ2-3, the V gene TRBV7-8; D is ambiguous. The V gene lost 6 bases and the J gene lost 3 bases, with 16 bases spanning the gap. The germline CDR1 and CDR2 sequences are SGHVS and FQNEAQ. The CDR3 extends over 15 amino acids. As DNA, the CDR3 is TGTGCCAGCAGTACCAGCAGTGGCCAAACAGATACGCAGTATTTT. Its protein is CASSTSSGQTDTQYF.

Of note for this clonotype: A much larger clone differs by one base, so this may be a read error. This chain joins TRBV14 and TRBJ2-1; D may be TRBD2 (6 bases). The CDR3 spans 16 residues. CDR1 is SGHDN and CDR2 is FVKESK in the germline V gene. The CDR3 DNA reads TGTGTCAGCAGCCAAGATACGGGGACTGGTGACATTGAGCAGTTCTTC. Its protein is CVSSQDTGTGDIEQFF.

The count of this clonotype is one. A much larger clone sits a single nucleotide away, making a read error possible. The chain has TRBV30 and TRBJ2-1; D possibly corresponds to TRBD2 (5 bases). The CDR3 length is 12 residues. Looked up from germline, CDR1 is GTSNPN and CDR2 is SVGIG (reference sequence). The CDR3 protein is CAWSPDYNELFF. Written as DNA, the CDR3 is TGTGCCTGGAGTCCTGACTACAATGAGCTGTTCTTC.

About this clonotype itself: One junction end does not reproduce the germline sequence, and a read error may be involved. The CDR3, as DNA: TGTACCAGCAGCTCCCTATCCTCCGGAACTACCACTACCTTC. It is translated as CTSSSLSSGTTTTF. The V call is TRBV11-2, the J call TRBJ2-7; D is ambiguous. Per the germline V gene, CDR1 is SGHAT and CDR2 is FQNNGV. The CDR3 has 14 residues.

As concerns this clonotype: The CDR3 ends on some other residue instead of the conserved phenylalanine or tryptophan, so this is likely a read error. This chain joins TRBV6-6 and TRBJ2-7; 8 bases map to TRBD2. The CDR3 is made up of 16 amino acids. Germline V gives CDR1 MNHNY, CDR2 SVGAGI (reference sequence). The CDR3 region is CASRDWPAGEKNDQYL. CDR3 nucleotides: TGTGCCAGCAGAGATTGGCCAGCGGGGGAGAAGAACGATCAGTACTTA.

In regard to this clonotype: This may be a read error: a much more frequent sequence differs by one nucleotide. The conserved final phenylalanine or tryptophan is absent from the CDR3, which likely points to a read error. The J gene is TRBJ2-7, the V gene TRBV10-1, with D uncertain. Germline CDR1 is WNHNN and CDR2 is SYGVQD (reference sequence). This CDR3 contains 14 residues. Trimming took 2 bases from V and 6 from J, leaving 14 bases between them. The CDR3 here is CASSEAGPTGEQYL. The CDR3 DNA is TGCGCCAGCAGTGAGGCCGGGCCGACGGGCGAGCAGTACCTC.

J is TRBJ1-4 and V is TRBV11-2; D not certain. Germline loops: CDR1 SGHAT, CDR2 FQNNGV. V was pared by 9 bases and J by 8 bases, with 25 bases between. There are 16 residues in the CDR3. The CDR3 bases are TGTGCCAGTAGCCTTCAGGACCAGGTGCAAGGCGAAAAACTGTTTTTT. Translating it yields CASSLQDQVQGEKLFF.

J is TRBJ2-1 and V is TRBV6-6; 7 bases map to TRBD2. The CDR3 runs to 16 residues. The germline V gene encodes CDR1 MNHNY and CDR2 SVGAGI (reference sequence). The junction had 16 bases not matched to a gene; V was cut back by 10 bases and J by 4 bases. CDR3 residues: CAIRTSSGMGYNEQFF. Here the CDR3 DNA reads TGTGCCATCAGAACTAGCAGCGGGATGGGTTACAATGAGCAGTTCTTC.

Of note for this clonotype: An end of the junction does not agree with germline; a read error may underlie this. V and J are TRBV11-3 and TRBJ2-6; TRBD1 matches at 9 bases. Germline CDR1 SGHNT, CDR2 YENEEA. The CDR3 consists of 16 residues. The CDR3 sequence is CARSETGGIGANVLTF. In DNA, the CDR3 is TGTGCCAGATCCGAGACAGGGGGGATTGGGGCCAACGTCTTGACCTTC.

Of note for this clonotype: A much larger clone lies a single base off, so this may be a read error. The chain links TRBV7-8 to TRBJ2-1; a possible D gene is TRBD2 (6 bases). The CDR3 totals 13 residues. V was cut by 2 bases and J by 10 bases, with 12 bases left in between. The germline gives CDR1 SGHVS, CDR2 FQNEAQ. The CDR3 sequence is CASSLNGTSEQFF. The CDR3 bases are TGTGCCAGCAGCTTAAATGGTACTAGCGAGCAGTTCTTC.

About this clonotype: One junction end disagrees with the germline gene, perhaps due to a read error. This rearrangement joins TRBV11-2 to TRBJ2-6; D unresolved. The CDR3 has 15 residues. Germline-derived CDR1 and CDR2 are SGHAT and FQNNGV. In nucleotides, the CDR3 is TGTGCTAGTAGTTTCACAGTGTCTGGGACCAACGTCCTGACTTTC. As protein: CASSFTVSGTNVLTF.

This clonotype was seen more than once but under ten times. Mismatch with germline at one junction end may stem from a read error. The chain has TRBV7-6 and TRBJ1-5; D is unresolved. CDR1 is SGHVS and CDR2 is FNYEAQ in the germline V gene. There are 12 residues in the CDR3. This CDR3 reads CASAPDLGPQHF. CDR3 DNA: TGTGCCAGCGCCCCCGATTTAGGGCCCCAGCACTTT. Supplemented by reference TRBV7-6 and TRBJ1-5, the full variable domain reads GAGVSQSPRYKVTKRGQDVALRCDPISGHVSLYWYRQALGQGPEFLTYFNYEAQQDKSGLPNDRFSAERPEGSISTLTIQRTEQRDSAMYRCASAPDLGPQHFGDGTRLSIL.

A word on this clonotype: One end of the junction fails to match germline, which may point to a read error. The chain recombines TRBV29-1 with TRBJ2-7, with a possible D match to TRBD2 (6 bases). The germline gives CDR1 SQVTM, CDR2 ANQGSEA. This CDR3 comprises 15 residues. The CDR3 loop is CIVVLAGSSSYEQYF. CDR3 nucleotides: TGCATCGTTGTACTAGCAGGGTCAAGCTCCTACGAGCAGTACTTC.